The 19 T cell receptor beta chains below come from one sample, sequenced in a study of patients and donors after allogeneic stem cell transplantation. MiXCR, run by TCRdb on the RT-PCR reads, gives a single entry per CDR3 protein. The data contain roughly 940,000 distinct CDR3 sequences, roughly 18% of them seen just once; the ten biggest clones take up roughly 6.4%. Source material: blood, either unsorted or a sorted T cell fraction (not recorded which). The receptors were gathered from a human donor who was either an allogeneic HSCT recipient or a stem cell or donor lymphocyte infusion donor (not recorded which). It is not recorded whose cells these are; they may come from a transplant donor.

The rearrangement uses TRBV20-1 and TRBJ2-7; TRBD2 is a possible D gene (6 bases). The ends were cut back, 1 base at V and 0 bases at J, with 10 bases in the middle. This CDR3 is built from 14 residues. Germline assignment: CDR1 DFQATT and CDR2 SNEGSKA (reference sequence). CDR3 bases: TGCAGTGCTAGAGGTCCCGGGAGCTCCTACGAGCAGTACTTC. Amino acids: CSARGPGSSYEQYF.

The chain combines TRBV5-1 with TRBJ1-6; 9 bases are a match to TRBD1. CDR3 length: 15 amino acids. V lost 3 bases and J lost 10; bases outside the gene matches: 8. The germline V gene encodes CDR1 SGHRS and CDR2 YFSETQ. The chain's CDR3 is CASSSSGTGISPLHF. CDR3 bases: TGCGCCAGCAGCTCGAGCGGGACAGGGATCTCACCCCTCCACTTT. Complete variable domain (other parts from reference TRBV5-1 and TRBJ1-6): KAGVTQTPRYLIKTRGQQVTLSCSPISGHRSVSWYQQTPGQGLQFLFEYFSETQRNKGNFPGRFSGRQFSNSRSEMNVSTLELGDSALYLCASSSSGTGISPLHFGNGTRLTVT.

This clonotype occurred a few times. The V gene is TRBV7-2, the J gene TRBJ2-7; D possibly corresponds to TRBD2 (6 bases). The CDR3 has 15 amino acids. V gave up 1 base and J gave up 0 bases, with 10 bases separating them. Looked up from germline, CDR1 is SGHTA and CDR2 is FQGNSA. The CDR3: CASSLGAGFSYEQYF. The CDR3 DNA is TGTGCCAGCAGCTTAGGGGCGGGGTTCTCCTACGAGCAGTACTTC.

The sample holds many counts of this clonotype. V is TRBV10-3 and J is TRBJ2-7, with D unclear. V lost 7 bases and J lost 4, with 20 bases in between. The V gene's germline CDR1 is ENHRY and CDR2 SYGVKD. The CDR3 extends over 15 amino acids. The CDR3 DNA reads as TGTGCCATCATGTCGACCGGGTCTTGGGGTTACGAGCAGTACTTC. It translates to CAIMSTGSWGYEQYF.

This clonotype was seen repeatedly, ten times or more. The V gene is TRBV7-7, the J gene TRBJ2-7, with D possibly being TRBD2 (6 bases). The CDR3 consists of 14 residues. Germline-derived CDR1 and CDR2 are SSHAT and FNYEAQ (reference sequence). V lost 5 bases and J 5 bases, leaving 16 bases between the germline ends. CDR3 DNA: TGTGCCAGCAGCCGCGGGATAGCTGACCACGAGCAGTACTTC. It codes for CASSRGIADHEQYF. The full variable domain, rest sourced from reference TRBV7-7 and TRBJ2-7, is GAGVSQSPRYKVTKRGQDVTLRCDPISSHATLYWYQQALGQGPEFLTYFNYEAQPDKSGLPSDRFSAERPEGSISTLTIQRTEQRDSAMYRCASSRGIADHEQYFGPGTRLTVT.

This CDR3 reads CASRSRRDRVNEQFF. The DNA of the CDR3 is TGTGCCAGCAGATCGCGCCGGGACAGGGTGAATGAGCAGTTCTTC. The rearrangement links TRBV25-1 to TRBJ2-1; 9 bases align to TRBD1. Unmatched junction bases numbered 10, after V lost 6 bases and J lost 7 bases. Germline CDR1 is MGHDK and CDR2 is SYGVNS. The CDR3 loop spans 15 amino acids.

The table lists this clonotype with many counts. The CDR3 DNA sequence: TGTGCCAGCTCCAGTGGGGGTAGTATGGATGGCTACACCTTC. The encoded protein is CASSSGGSMDGYTF. This chain uses TRBV12-3 or TRBV12-4 with TRBJ1-2; TRBD1 might be the D (5 bases). Deletions cut 8 bases from V and 6 bases from J, with 19 bases between. This CDR3 spans 14 amino acids.

The chain combines TRBV18 with TRBJ2-1; 11 bases match TRBD2. Trimming removed 6 bases from V and 5 bases from J; junction bases left unmatched: 3. This CDR3 contains 14 residues. The germline V gene has CDR1 KGHSH and CDR2 LQKENI. CDR3 sequence reads: CASSTSGNNNEQFF. For the CDR3, the DNA is TGTGCCAGCTCGACTAGCGGGAACAACAATGAGCAGTTCTTC.

In its sample, this clonotype was seen a few times. V and J are TRBV2 and TRBJ1-6; D unresolved. The CDR3 consists of 15 residues. Germline CDR1 SNHLY, CDR2 FYNNEI. Trimming took off 7 bases at V and 3 bases at J, with 13 bases between the two ends. In DNA, the CDR3 is TGTGCCAGCAATGGTGGGCCAGGCTATAATTCACCCCTCCACTTT. Translated, it gives CASNGGPGYNSPLHF.

The table lists this clonotype with a few counts. This chain joins TRBV29-1 and TRBJ1-2; D is unclear. Germline loops: CDR1 SQVTM, CDR2 ANQGSEA. The CDR3 totals 14 residues. Trimming shortened V by 3 bases and J by 8 bases, and 19 bases separated the two germline ends. The CDR3 bases are TGCAGCGTTGACTCCAGTGGACTCAACGGAGGCTACACCTTC. Translating gives CSVDSSGLNGGYTF. Based on the CDR3 plus reference TRBV29-1 and TRBJ1-2, the full variable domain is SAVISQKPSRDICQRGTSLTIQCQVDSQVTMMFWYRQQPGQSLTLIATANQGSEATYESGFVIDKFPISRPNLTFSTLTVSNMSPEDSSIYLCSVDSSGLNGGYTFGSGTRLTVV.

The CDR3 sequence: CSARDSGVSGANVLTF. As DNA, the CDR3 is TGCAGTGCTAGAGATTCGGGAGTCTCTGGGGCCAACGTCCTGACTTTC. The chain combines TRBV20-1 with TRBJ2-6, with D maybe TRBD2 (6 bases). Trimming removed 0 bases at V and 0 bases at J, with 9 bases between. This CDR3 is built from 16 residues. Germline assignment: CDR1 DFQATT and CDR2 SNEGSKA (reference sequence).

Regarding this clonotype: A read error is possible here, since a much larger clone lies one base away. V gene TRBV9 combines with J gene TRBJ2-5; no clear D gene. Germline CDR1 SGDLS, CDR2 YYNGEE. This CDR3 has 14 residues. The CDR3 DNA follows: TGTGCCAGCAGCGTAGACATGGCCCAAGAGACCCAGCACTTC. Its translation is CASSVDMAQETQHF.

V gene TRBV27 combines with J gene TRBJ1-2; 8 positions agree with TRBD1. Germline CDR1 and CDR2: MNHEY and SMNVEV (reference sequence). The CDR3 loop spans 13 amino acids. Trimming removed 2 bases from V and 6 bases from J; junction bases left unmatched: 2. CDR3 region: CASSLHRGDGYTF. In nucleotides, the CDR3 is TGTGCCAGCAGTTTACACAGGGGGGATGGCTACACCTTC.

The genes are TRBV20-1 and TRBJ1-5; TRBD1 agrees at 8 bases. This CDR3 has 19 amino acids. J was trimmed by 0 bases and V by 3 bases; bases with no gene match: 16. Looked up from germline, CDR1 is DFQATT and CDR2 is SNEGSKA (reference sequence). DNA of the CDR3: TGCAGTGCTAGCGAGGGACAGGATAGGGGAATTTATAGCAATCAGCCCCAGCATTTT. Translated, it gives CSASEGQDRGIYSNQPQHF.

This clonotype was observed a handful of times. This chain connects TRBV5-1 to TRBJ1-1, with unresolved D. V shed 0 bases and J shed 5 bases, with 11 bases lying between them. The CDR3 is made up of 14 amino acids. Per germline, CDR1 SGHRS and CDR2 YFSETQ. Here the CDR3 reads CASSLGPGRTEAFF. DNA of the CDR3: TGCGCCAGCAGCTTGGGCCCGGGGAGGACTGAAGCTTTCTTT.

The V call is TRBV12-3 or TRBV12-4, the J call TRBJ2-7, with 9 nucleotides matching TRBD2. CDR3 length: 16 residues. V shed 4 bases and J 5 bases; nucleotides not matched to a gene: 12. Written as DNA, the CDR3 is TGTGCCAGCAGTTACATCCCGGGACTAGCCTCTCACGAGCAGTACTTC. It translates to CASSYIPGLASHEQYF.

This clonotype was detected a few times. This sequence joins TRBV2 and TRBJ1-2; 7 bases fit TRBD1. Germline CDR1 reads SNHLY; CDR2 reads FYNNEI. Trimming took 2 bases from V and 2 from J; bases not matched to a gene: 14. This CDR3 has 18 amino acids. The CDR3 nucleotides read TGTGCCAGCAGTGAATTCGGAGATCCAGGGGGAAGCAACTATGGCTACACCTTC. Amino acid sequence: CASSEFGDPGGSNYGYTF.

This clonotype was seen only a few times. This chain connects TRBV9 to TRBJ2-2; D perhaps matches TRBD2 (6 bases). V was clipped by 4 bases and J by 5 bases, with 18 bases between them. The CDR3 loop spans 16 amino acids. Germline V CDR1 and CDR2: SGDLS, YYNGEE. The CDR3 reads CASSSLRGSATGELFF. The CDR3 DNA reads TGTGCCAGCAGCTCACTCCGGGGGTCCGCGACCGGGGAGCTGTTTTTT.

This clonotype occurred a few times. The genes are TRBV27 and TRBJ1-2, with a weak D call TRBD1 (6 bases). V was cut by 5 bases and J by 2 bases, with 15 bases left in between. The CDR3 runs to 15 residues. From germline, CDR1 is MNHEY and CDR2 SMNVEV (reference sequence). The CDR3 reads CASSPNRGANYGYTF. Here the CDR3 DNA reads TGTGCCAGCAGTCCCAATCGGGGGGCGAACTATGGCTACACCTTC.